One sample yielded the 29 T cell receptor beta chains listed below, sequenced in a study of shared clonotypes between healthy human individuals. Some clones are missing from TCRdb's copy, which holds only in-frame ones; the method was immunoSEQ multiplex PCR. The sample comprises 330,000 or so clones, roughly 70% of which are singletons, and over 9% rests with the top ten. The sequencing sample was made of memory CD4+ T cells sorted from blood. The subset is: CD45RA-negative fraction. Receptors originate from a man aged 30-40 years in good health.

This clone was counted a few times. J is TRBJ1-5 and V is TRBV11-3; maybe TRBD1 (5 bases). In germline, CDR1 is SGHNT, CDR2 YENEEA. This CDR3 has 16 amino acids. Trimming shortened V by 5 bases and J by 2 bases, and 16 bases separated the two germline ends. In DNA, the CDR3 is TGTGCCAGCAGCCGGGGGTGGAAGAGGGGCAATCAGCCCCAGCATTTT. This codes for CASSRGWKRGNQPQHF.

A few counts support this clone. This chain connects TRBV5-8 to TRBJ2-7; D unclear. Germline loops: CDR1 SGHTS, CDR2 YDEGEE. With 4 bases removed from V and 6 bases from J, the gap between germline ends came to 11 bases. The CDR3 is 12 amino acids. CDR3 bases: TGTGCCAGCAGCGTGGGGTATGGCGAGCAGTACTTC. This gives the protein CASSVGYGEQYF.

Only a few counts were recorded for this clone. The chain combines TRBV11-2 with TRBJ2-7, with 11 nucleotides matching TRBD2. J gave up 2 bases and V 0 bases, and 12 bases lay outside the gene matches. From germline, CDR1 is SGHAT and CDR2 FQNNGV. This CDR3 has 19 residues. The CDR3 nucleotides are TGTGCCAGCAGCTTAGAATTTATAGGGAGACTAGCGGGGACCTACGAGCAGTACTTC. Amino acids: CASSLEFIGRLAGTYEQYF.

In regard to this clone: Different DNA sequences within this sample yield the same CDR3. V is TRBV5-4 and J is TRBJ2-6; perhaps TRBD2 as D (5 bases). Germline V gives CDR1 SGHNT, CDR2 YYREEE (reference sequence). The CDR3 consists of 14 residues. Trimming stripped 4 bases from V and 0 bases from J, with 5 bases between. CDR3 region: CASSAGSGANVLTF. In DNA form, the CDR3 reads TGTGCCAGCAGCGCGGGCTCTGGGGCCAACGTCCTGACTTTC.

The chain carries TRBV7-3 and TRBJ2-1, with 11 nucleotides matching TRBD2. Germline V CDR1 and CDR2: SGHTA, FQGTGA. Trimming cost V 5 bases and J 4 bases; bases outside gene matches: 4. This CDR3 comprises 15 residues. The CDR3: CASSQLAGAYNEQFF. The CDR3 nucleotides are TGTGCCAGCAGCCAACTAGCGGGAGCTTACAATGAGCAGTTCTTC. Full variable domain (remainder filled in from reference TRBV7-3 and TRBJ2-1): GAGVSQTPSNKVTEKGKYVELRCDPISGHTALYWYRQSLGQGPEFLIYFQGTGAADDSGLPNDRFFAVRPEGSVSTLKIQRTERGDSAVYLCASSQLAGAYNEQFFGPGTRLTVL.

The chain couples TRBV28 to TRBJ2-5, with 8 bases lining up with TRBD1. Germline V CDR1 and CDR2: MDHEN, SYDVKM. The CDR3 totals 13 residues. Unmatched junction bases numbered 7, after V lost 8 bases and J lost 5 bases. DNA of the CDR3: TGTGCCAGCGAGAGGACAGGGTTGGAGACCCAGTACTTC. This encodes CASERTGLETQYF.

This clone was recorded once. The CDR3 loop is CASSLGQGAWKNIQYF. CDR3 nucleotides: TGTGCCAGCAGCTTGGGGCAGGGGGCATGGAAAAACATTCAGTACTTC. This chain uses TRBV5-8 with TRBJ2-4, with 8 bases fitting TRBD1. The CDR3 sequence is 16 residues long. From germline, CDR1 is SGHTS and CDR2 YDEGEE. Unmatched junction bases numbered 6, after V lost 0 bases and J lost 4 bases.

The chain uses TRBV5-6 and TRBJ2-1; TRBD2 aligns across 11 bases. CDR1 is SGHDT, CDR2 YYEEEE, per germline. This CDR3 has 15 amino acids. Trimming at V came to 1 base and at J to 8 bases, leaving 5 bases not matched to a gene. CDR3 bases: TGTGCCAGCAGCTTGAGGGGACTAGCGGTCGATGAGCAGTTCTTC. This gives the protein CASSLRGLAVDEQFF.

The chain recombines TRBV7-9 with TRBJ2-3; 11 positions agree with TRBD2. Germline-derived CDR1 and CDR2 are SEHNR and FQNEAQ (reference sequence). This CDR3 is built from 17 residues. J was trimmed by 2 bases and V by 5 bases; bases with no gene match: 9. The CDR3 DNA sequence: TGTGCCAGCAGCGGGGGGTCGGGACTAGCGGACACAGATACGCAGTATTTT. Amino acid sequence: CASSGGSGLADTDTQYF.

The CDR3 sequence: CASSDRQFGEKLFF. DNA of the CDR3: TGTGCCAGCAGTGATCGACAGTTTGGGGAAAAACTGTTTTTT. The chain employs TRBV6-1 and TRBJ1-4, with D tentatively TRBD1 (5 bases). This CDR3 is built from 14 residues. Germline V gives CDR1 MNHNS, CDR2 SASEGT. The germline V and J ends were trimmed by 3 bases and 8 bases, with 13 bases remaining between them.

This chain links TRBV2 with TRBJ1-2; perhaps TRBD1 as D (6 bases). This CDR3 is built from 15 residues. The ends were cut back, 0 bases at V and 8 bases at J, with 16 bases in the middle. In germline, CDR1 is SNHLY, CDR2 FYNNEI. The CDR3 nucleotides are TGTGCCAGCAGTGAAGCTCCATTGGGGGGCGAAGGCTACACCTTC. The encoded protein is CASSEAPLGGEGYTF.

The chain employs TRBV5-4 and TRBJ1-1, with D tentatively TRBD1 (6 bases). The ends were cut back, 4 bases at V and 8 bases at J, with 21 bases in the middle. The CDR3 contains 15 residues. The V gene's germline CDR1 is SGHNT and CDR2 YYREEE (reference sequence). CDR3 loop: CASSEGQRQALEAFF. CDR3 DNA: TGTGCCAGCAGCGAAGGACAGCGACAAGCTTTAGAAGCTTTCTTT. The variable domain in full, with the rest retrieved from reference TRBV5-4 and TRBJ1-1, is ETGVTQSPTHLIKTRGQQVTLRCSSQSGHNTVSWYQQALGQGPQFIFQYYREEENGRGNFPPRFSGLQFPNYSSELNVNALELDDSALYLCASSEGQRQALEAFFGQGTRLTVV.

The rearrangement links TRBV21-1 to TRBJ2-2; TRBD2, the table's D call, lacks a check against the DNA. TRBV21-1 is a documented pseudogene. The CDR3 extends over 18 amino acids. CDR3 sequence: CANQARVGGRGYTGELFF. The CDR3 DNA reads as TGTGCCAACCAGGCTCGGGTGGGCGGGAGAGGTTACACCGGGGAGCTGTTTTTT.

The chain has TRBV6-1 and TRBJ2-3; D may be TRBD2 (6 bases). Trimming removed 7 bases at V and 3 bases at J, with 14 bases between. The CDR3 spans 14 residues. Germline-derived CDR1 and CDR2 are MNHNS and SASEGT. CDR3 protein: CASTLGGWTDTQYF. In DNA, the CDR3 is TGTGCCAGCACACTTGGAGGGTGGACAGATACGCAGTATTTT.

The V call is TRBV19, the J call TRBJ1-5, with 8 bases identical to TRBD1. V lost 5 bases to trimming and J lost 6 bases; unmatched junction nucleotides: 6. The CDR3 loop spans 14 amino acids. Germline-derived CDR1 and CDR2 are LNHDA and SQIVND (reference sequence). The CDR3 loop is CASSARGLGQPQHF. The CDR3 DNA follows: TGTGCCAGTAGTGCCAGGGGGCTGGGTCAGCCCCAGCATTTT.

CDR3 loop: CASSHTGLLDGANVLTF. In nucleotides, the CDR3 is TGTGCCAGCAGCCACACAGGGTTGTTGGATGGGGCCAACGTCCTGACTTTC. This rearrangement joins TRBV7-9 to TRBJ2-6, with a tentative D call TRBD1 (6 bases). The CDR3 is 17 amino acids. V was pared by 5 bases and J by 3 bases, with 17 bases between. The germline gives CDR1 SEHNR, CDR2 FQNEAQ (reference sequence).

V is TRBV10-3 and J is TRBJ2-7; 11 nucleotides match TRBD2. CDR1 ENHRY and CDR2 SYGVKD come from the germline V gene. V shed 4 bases and J 5 bases; nucleotides not matched to a gene: 4. CDR3 length: 14 amino acids. The CDR3 region has the DNA TGTGCCATCAGTGGGGGGACTAGCGGACACGAGCAGTACTTC. It encodes CAISGGTSGHEQYF.

The chain is built from TRBV11-2 and TRBJ2-1, with a weak D call TRBD2 (5 bases). Trimming took 4 bases from V and 3 from J, leaving 10 bases between them. The germline CDR1 and CDR2 sequences are SGHAT and FQNNGV. This CDR3 contains 14 residues. The CDR3: CASSYLRGYNEQFF. CDR3 sequence (DNA): TGTGCCAGCAGCTACCTCCGGGGCTACAATGAGCAGTTCTTC. The full variable domain, in which reference TRBV11-2 and TRBJ2-1 provide the parts outside the CDR3, is EAGVAQSPRYKIIEKRQSVAFWCNPISGHATLYWYQQILGQGPKLLIQFQNNGVVDDSQLPKDRFSAERLKGVDSTLKIQPAKLEDSAVYLCASSYLRGYNEQFFGPGTRLTVL.

The chain employs TRBV6-5 and TRBJ2-1; no definite D call. V gave up 5 bases and J gave up 9 bases, with 17 bases separating them. The CDR3 has 14 amino acids. Per the germline V gene, CDR1 is MNHEY and CDR2 is SVGAGI. The CDR3 bases are TGTGCCAGCAGTCCTGGCCCTGGCTGGGGTGAGCAGTTCTTC. Amino acids: CASSPGPGWGEQFF.

The V and J genes are TRBV6-5 and TRBJ1-1; D not resolved. Per the germline V gene, CDR1 is MNHEY and CDR2 is SVGAGI. The CDR3 loop spans 16 amino acids. The ends were cut back, 4 bases at V and 0 bases at J, with 15 bases in the middle. The chain's CDR3 is CASSSSLGEMNTEAFF. CDR3 in DNA: TGTGCCAGCAGTTCCAGCCTCGGTGAGATGAACACTGAAGCTTTCTTT.

V is TRBV28 and J is TRBJ1-3, with D unresolved. Germline CDR1 and CDR2: MDHEN and SYDVKM. This CDR3 contains 16 residues. Trimming took off 3 bases at V and 3 bases at J, with 15 bases between the two ends. CDR3: CASSLFPEDDGNTIYF. The CDR3 nucleotides read TGTGCCAGCAGTTTGTTCCCAGAAGATGATGGAAACACCATATATTTT.

On this clone: The junction and the germline gene differ at one end; a read error may be behind it. The V and J genes are TRBV28 and TRBJ1-1; D is ambiguous. The germline CDR1 and CDR2 sequences are MDHEN and SYDVKM. The CDR3 consists of 13 residues. In DNA form, the CDR3 reads TGTGCCAGCAGTTTCGTTGGGAACCCTGAAGCTTTCTTT. It specifies CASSFVGNPEAFF. Full variable domain (remainder filled in from reference TRBV28 and TRBJ1-1): DVKVTQSSRYLVKRTGEKVFLECVQDMDHENMFWYRQDPGLGLRLIYFSYDVKMKEKGDIPEGYSVSREKKERFSLILESASTNQTSMYLCASSFVGNPEAFFGQGTRLTVV.

This chain uses TRBV7-6 with TRBJ2-2, with unresolved D. V gave up 5 bases and J gave up 4 bases, with 11 bases separating them. Germline V gene sequence: CDR1 SGHVS, CDR2 FNYEAQ. CDR3 length: 14 residues. In DNA, the CDR3 is TGTGCCAGCAGCCATCCACCTCGCACCGGGGAGCTGTTTTTT. Translation gives CASSHPPRTGELFF.

The sample holds a few counts of this clone. V is TRBV7-3 and J is TRBJ1-1, with D unclear. V was cut by 1 base and J by 2 bases, with 5 bases left in between. CDR3 size: 13 residues. The germline V gene has CDR1 SGHTA and CDR2 FQGTGA. As DNA, the CDR3 is TGTGCCAGCAGCTTAAAAATTAACACTGAAGCTTTCTTT. Translation gives CASSLKINTEAFF.

The CDR3 protein is CASSRTRSSNEQFF. The CDR3 coding sequence is TGTGCCAGCTCCCGGACTAGATCGAGCAATGAGCAGTTCTTC. This chain uses TRBV18 with TRBJ2-1; 7 bases map to TRBD2. This CDR3 spans 14 amino acids. Germline-derived CDR1 and CDR2 are KGHSH and LQKENI. V dropped 6 bases and J dropped 6; count of bases not matched to a gene: 8.

This chain connects TRBV5-1 to TRBJ2-5, with 7 bases lining up with TRBD2. The CDR3 loop spans 14 amino acids. In germline, CDR1 is SGHRS, CDR2 YFSETQ. V lost 4 bases, J lost 1 base, and 4 bases stayed unmatched. The chain's CDR3 is CASSVGTIQETQYF. CDR3 bases: TGCGCCAGCAGCGTGGGGACTATCCAAGAGACCCAGTACTTC.

The V call is TRBV18, the J call TRBJ2-1, with 8 positions matching TRBD2. Per the germline V gene, CDR1 is KGHSH and CDR2 is LQKENI. This CDR3 comprises 15 residues. Trimming removed 0 bases from V and 7 bases from J; junction bases left unmatched: 5. This CDR3 reads CASSPPSGSRNEQFF. For the CDR3, the DNA is TGTGCCAGCTCACCACCAAGCGGGAGTAGGAATGAGCAGTTCTTC.

The rearrangement joins TRBV7-2 to TRBJ1-4, with 9 bases aligning to TRBD1. The germline gives CDR1 SGHTA, CDR2 FQGNSA. With 2 bases clipped from V and 6 bases from J, the junction kept 4 bases outside the gene matches. There are 15 residues in the CDR3. CDR3 residues: CASSLTGGAYEKLFF. The CDR3 nucleotides read TGTGCCAGCAGCTTAACAGGGGGCGCTTATGAAAAACTGTTTTTT. Complete variable domain (other parts from reference TRBV7-2 and TRBJ1-4): GAGVSQSPSNKVTEKGKDVELRCDPISGHTALYWYRQSLGQGLEFLIYFQGNSAPDKSGLPSDRFSAERTGGSVSTLTIQRTQQEDSAVYLCASSLTGGAYEKLFFGSGTQLSVL.

This chain uses TRBV6-1 with TRBJ2-7; no reliable D call. Trimming cost V 8 bases and J 5 bases, with 16 bases left between them. Germline CDR1 and CDR2: MNHNS and SASEGT. There are 13 residues in the CDR3. The CDR3 region is CASVMEQWNEQYF. CDR3 DNA sequence: TGTGCCAGCGTTATGGAGCAATGGAACGAGCAGTACTTC.